One sample yielded the 7 T cell receptor beta chains listed below, sequenced in a study of relationships among human T cell subsets. Bead selections for CD25, CD56 and CD294 left a flow-through collected as Th1 cells. From mRNA, alpha and beta CDR3 regions were amplified using semiquantitative ARM-PCR. In ARM-PCR, communal superprimers followed tagged nested gene-specific primers for exponential amplification. TCRdb used MiXCR to reprocess the multiplex PCR reads, holding one entry per CDR3 protein. In the table there are more than 10,000 distinct CDR3 sequences, approximately 67% of which are singletons. The sample comprised CD4+ Th1 cells sorted from blood. These receptor sequences come from a middle-aged man in good health.

The chain recombines TRBV20-1 with TRBJ2-1; perhaps TRBD2 as D (6 bases). The CDR3 consists of 12 residues. Germline V gene lookup returns CDR1 DFQATT and CDR2 SNEGSKA (reference sequence). V shed 3 bases and J shed 5 bases, with 8 bases lying between them. CDR3 region: CSASRLDNEQFF. The CDR3 nucleotides are TGCAGTGCTAGTCGACTAGACAATGAGCAGTTCTTC.

The rearrangement links TRBV28 to TRBJ1-2; D possibly corresponds to TRBD1 (6 bases). The V gene's germline CDR1 is MDHEN and CDR2 SYDVKM. Trimming removed 1 base from V and 7 bases from J, with 13 bases in between. The CDR3 runs 14 residues. CDR3 sequence: CASSLFSQGIGYTF. CDR3 DNA sequence: TGTGCCAGCAGTTTATTTAGTCAGGGGATTGGCTACACCTTC.

The count of this clonotype is one. This chain connects TRBV11-2 to TRBJ2-7; 8 bases agree with TRBD1. This CDR3 region has 12 residues. The germline V gene encodes CDR1 SGHAT and CDR2 FQNNGV. The trim removed 5 bases at V and 6 bases at J, leaving 3 bases unmatched. CDR3 in amino acids: CASSPDRVEQYF. The CDR3 region has the DNA TGTGCCAGCAGCCCGGACAGGGTCGAGCAGTACTTC.

The chain uses TRBV11-2 and TRBJ2-1, with D tentatively TRBD2 (5 bases). Between the trimmed V and J ends, which lost 5 bases and 4 bases, there was a span of 15 bases. The CDR3 runs 15 residues. The germline CDR1 and CDR2 sequences are SGHAT and FQNNGV. This CDR3 reads CASSIGLTMYNEQFF. Written as DNA, the CDR3 is TGTGCCAGCAGCATCGGACTCACAATGTACAATGAGCAGTTCTTC.

CDR3 protein: CASSLEPFTYEQYF. In DNA, the CDR3 is TGCGCCAGCAGCTTGGAGCCATTTACCTACGAGCAGTACTTC. The rearrangement joins TRBV5-1 to TRBJ2-7, with D unclear. V was pared by 0 bases and J by 2 bases, with 9 bases between. CDR1 is SGHRS, CDR2 YFSETQ, per germline. The length of the CDR3 is 14 residues.

V and J are TRBV5-1 and TRBJ2-5; weak D call: TRBD1 (6 bases). V was cut by 2 bases and J by 6 bases, with 14 bases left in between. Germline-derived CDR1 and CDR2 are SGHRS and YFSETQ. The CDR3 length is 14 residues. The CDR3 bases are TGCGCCAGCAGCTTTCGTTCGGACAGCAAGACCCAGTACTTC. Translating it yields CASSFRSDSKTQYF.

The chain joins TRBV20-1 to TRBJ2-4; D remains unclear. Germline V CDR1 and CDR2: DFQATT, SNEGSKA (reference sequence). CDR3 size: 13 residues. With 5 bases removed from V and 2 bases from J, the gap between germline ends came to 10 bases. The chain's CDR3 is CSAPEGTKNIQYF. The CDR3 region has the DNA TGCAGTGCTCCAGAAGGTACCAAAAACATTCAGTACTTC.